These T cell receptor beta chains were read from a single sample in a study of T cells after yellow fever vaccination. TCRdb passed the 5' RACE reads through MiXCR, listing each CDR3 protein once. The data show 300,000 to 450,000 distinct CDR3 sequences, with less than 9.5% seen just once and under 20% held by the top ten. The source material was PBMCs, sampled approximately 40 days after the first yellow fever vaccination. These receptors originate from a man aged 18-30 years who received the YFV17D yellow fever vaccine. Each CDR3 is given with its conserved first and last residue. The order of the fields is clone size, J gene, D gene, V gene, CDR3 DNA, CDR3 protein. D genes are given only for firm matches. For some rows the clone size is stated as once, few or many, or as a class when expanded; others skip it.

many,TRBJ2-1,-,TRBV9,TGTGCCAGCAGCGTAGCCCAGGGATGGGGTGAGCAGTTCTTC,CASSVAQGWGEQFF
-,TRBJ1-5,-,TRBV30,TGTGCCTGGAGCGGGGTGGATAGCAATCAGCCCCAGCATTTT,CAWSGVDSNQPQHF
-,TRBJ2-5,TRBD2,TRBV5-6,TGTGCCAGCCAGACTCGACTAGCGGGGGGAGAGACCCAGTACTTC,CASQTRLAGGETQYF
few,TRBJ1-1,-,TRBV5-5,TGTGCCACCAGGGGCGGGAGTTGGGACACTGAAGCTTTCTTT,CATRGGSWDTEAFF
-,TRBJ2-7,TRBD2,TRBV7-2,TGTGCCAGCAGCTTAGCCGCTAGCGGGGGGGACTACGAGCAGTACTTC,CASSLAASGGDYEQYF
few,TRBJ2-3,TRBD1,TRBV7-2,TGTGCCAGCAGCTTAGCAGGGGGCATAGATACGCAGTATTTT,CASSLAGGIDTQYF
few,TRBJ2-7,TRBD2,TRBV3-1,TGTGCCAGCAGCCAAGCTCTAGCGGTACCCTACGAGCAGTACTTC,CASSQALAVPYEQYF
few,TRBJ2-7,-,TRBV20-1,TGCAGTGCTAGAGGCGGCAATGGCCGTTTCGAGCAGTACTTC,CSARGGNGRFEQYF
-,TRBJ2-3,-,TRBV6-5,TGTGCCAGCAGTTACTCGGCGTCTAGCACAGATACGCAGTATTTT,CASSYSASSTDTQYF
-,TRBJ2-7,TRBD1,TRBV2,TGTGCCAGCAGCCGGGGACAGGGGGCCATCTACGAGCAGTACTTC,CASSRGQGAIYEQYF
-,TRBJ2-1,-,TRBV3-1,TGTGCCAGCAGCCAAGGCCGAGGCGTTTACAATGAGCAGTTCTTC,CASSQGRGVYNEQFF
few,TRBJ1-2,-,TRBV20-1,TGCAGTGCCGGAACATGGCAGAACTATGGCTACACCTTC,CSAGTWQNYGYTF
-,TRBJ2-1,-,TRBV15,TGTGCCACCAGCAGAGATTACCAGGGGCACGATGAGCAGTTCTTC,CATSRDYQGHDEQFF
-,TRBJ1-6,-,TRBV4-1,TGCGCCAGCAGCCAAGTAGCCAGGAGCTCCTATAATTCACCCCTCCACTTT,CASSQVARSSYNSPLHF
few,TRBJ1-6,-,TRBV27,TGTGCCAGCAGTGGTGCGAGCTCCTATAATTCACCCCTCCACTTT,CASSGASSYNSPLHF
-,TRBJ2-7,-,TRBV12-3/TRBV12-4,TGTGCCAGCCGATCGGGGAGGACCTACGAGCAGTACTTC,CASRSGRTYEQYF
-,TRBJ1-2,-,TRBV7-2,TGTGCCAGCAGCTTCAGGGCCCGGAACTATGGCTACACCTTC,CASSFRARNYGYTF
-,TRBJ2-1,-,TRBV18,TGTGCCAGCTCACCACCTGGGGGGTCTTCGAGAAATGAGCAGTTCTTC,CASSPPGGSSRNEQFF
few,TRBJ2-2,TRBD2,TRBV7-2,TGTGCCAGCAGCCCTAGCGGGGGGGTTGGGGAGCTGTTTTTT,CASSPSGGVGELFF
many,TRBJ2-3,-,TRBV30,TGTGCCTGGAGGGGGTTTCCTAGCGCGGATACGCAGTATTTT,CAWRGFPSADTQYF
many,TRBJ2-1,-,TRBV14,TGTGCCAGCAGCCAACTCTCCATATCCTACAATGAGCAGTTCTTC,CASSQLSISYNEQFF
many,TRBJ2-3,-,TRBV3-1,TGTGCCAGCAGCCAAGCGGGGCGCACAGATACGCAGTATTTT,CASSQAGRTDTQYF
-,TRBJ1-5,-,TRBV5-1,TGCGCCAGCAGCTTGGTACCTAATCAGCCCCAGCATTTT,CASSLVPNQPQHF
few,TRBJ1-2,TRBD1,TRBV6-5,TGTGCCAGCAGTTACGGACAGGGTCTTAGTGGCTACACCTTC,CASSYGQGLSGYTF
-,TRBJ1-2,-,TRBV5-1,TGCGCCAGCAGCTTGGAGCACAAGGGCTATGGCTACACCTTC,CASSLEHKGYGYTF
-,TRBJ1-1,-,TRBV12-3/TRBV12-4,TGTGCCAGCAGTTTTCCCCCCGCGCTGAACACTGAAGCTTTCTTT,CASSFPPALNTEAFF
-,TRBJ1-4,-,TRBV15,TGTGCCACCAGCTACCGGGTCTCAAATGAAAAACTGTTTTTT,CATSYRVSNEKLFF
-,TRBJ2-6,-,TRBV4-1,TGCGCCAGCAGCCAACTCGGGGGGCACTCTGGGGCCAACGTCCTGACTTTC,CASSQLGGHSGANVLTF
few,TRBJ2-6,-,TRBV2,TGTGCCAGTAGTTACATCTCTGGGGCCAACGTCCTGACTTTC,CASSYISGANVLTF
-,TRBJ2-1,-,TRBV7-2,TGTGCCAGCAAGATTCAGCCAGCCAATGAGCAGTTCTTC,CASKIQPANEQFF
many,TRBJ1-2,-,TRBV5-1,TGCGCCAGCAGCTTGTCCGGAGCTAACTATGGCTACACCTTC,CASSLSGANYGYTF
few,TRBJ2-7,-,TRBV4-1,TGCGCCAGCAGCAAACAGGGTCTTGCCTACGAGCAGTACTTC,CASSKQGLAYEQYF
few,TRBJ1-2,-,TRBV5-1,TGCGCCAGCAGCTTGACCGCTGGTAACTATGGCTACACCTTC,CASSLTAGNYGYTF
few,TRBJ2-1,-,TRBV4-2,TGTGCCAGCAGCCAAGTTGTAGGGTCAGGATCCTACAATGAGCAGTTCTTC,CASSQVVGSGSYNEQFF
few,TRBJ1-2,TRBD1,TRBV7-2,TGTGCCAGCAGCTTAGTGGCGACAGGGGGCGCCGGCGGCTACACCTTC,CASSLVATGGAGGYTF
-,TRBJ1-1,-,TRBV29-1,TGCAGCGTTGGGGCTTGGTGGGGCTTAGATTCTGAAGCTTTCTTT,CSVGAWWGLDSEAFF
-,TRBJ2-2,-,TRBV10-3,TGTGCCATCACGGCAGGGAACACCGGGGAGCTGTTTTTT,CAITAGNTGELFF
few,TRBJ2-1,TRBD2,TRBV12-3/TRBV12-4,TGTGCCAGCAGTTTCACCATACTAGCGGGGGAGTACAATGAGCAGTTCTTC,CASSFTILAGEYNEQFF
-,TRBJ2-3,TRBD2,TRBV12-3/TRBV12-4,TGTGCCAGCAGCCCCTATAGCGGGGATACGCAGTATTTT,CASSPYSGDTQYF
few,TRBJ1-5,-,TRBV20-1,TGCAGTGCTAGTTGGGGAGTACACTGGCCGGGGCCCCAGCATTTT,CSASWGVHWPGPQHF
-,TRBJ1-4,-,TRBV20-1,TGCAGTGCTCCGAATTTCCAGGAAACCAATGAAAAACTGTTTTTT,CSAPNFQETNEKLFF
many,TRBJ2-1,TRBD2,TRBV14,TGTGCCAGCAGCCGAGGGTTACTAGCGGGGGCCAATGAGCAGTTCTTC,CASSRGLLAGANEQFF
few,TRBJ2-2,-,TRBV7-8,TGTGCCAGCAGCTTACAGGGTTACGGGGAGCTGTTTTTT,CASSLQGYGELFF
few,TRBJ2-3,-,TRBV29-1,TGCAGTCTGCTATGGGGCAGCTCAGATACGCAGTATTTT,CSLLWGSSDTQYF
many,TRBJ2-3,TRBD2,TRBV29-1,TGCAGCGCCAGACTAGCGATCGGCACGGATACGCAGTATTTT,CSARLAIGTDTQYF
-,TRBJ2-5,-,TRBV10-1,TGCGCCAGCAGACCCCCATTGGGGCAAGAGACCCAGTACTTC,CASRPPLGQETQYF
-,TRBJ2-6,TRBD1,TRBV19,TGTGCCAGTAGTATAGATCGGAACAGGGGACGTCACGTCCTGACTTTC,CASSIDRNRGRHVLTF
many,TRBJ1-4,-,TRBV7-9,TGTGCCAGCGCGAAATGGGAGGAGCGTGAAAAACTGTTTTTT,CASAKWEEREKLFF